What follows describes a single T cell receptor beta chain. Its specificity is unknown. Germline V gene data show CDR1 as SGHNT and CDR2 as YYREEE (reference sequence). This CDR3 region has 18 residues. Trimming took off 0 bases at V and 4 bases at J, with 19 bases between the two ends. This entry is derived from a study of OX40 agonist ivuxolimab in advanced cancers. About the study: Those treated in dose escalation had hepatocellular carcinoma, melanoma, renal cell cancer or head and neck cancer. The eligibility criteria allowed prior anti-PD-1, anti-PD-L1 or anti-CTLA-4 therapy, and 40% had some.

Study outcomes and limitations: The average count of expanded clones was higher among CD8+ T cells than among CD4+. The authors also found low normalized T-cell clonal expansion in some nonresponders.

TCRdb's table, derived via immunoSEQ multiplex PCR, lists solely in-frame clones and lacks some. This table holds just over 40,000 clones, 70% to 90% found once. The chain joins TRBV5-4 to TRBJ1-4, with a tentative D call TRBD1 (6 bases). The clonotype was recovered from an adult with an advanced solid tumor such as melanoma, head and neck, liver or kidney cancer. The material was CD4+ or CD8+ T cells sorted from blood, obtained in a trial of the OX40 agonist ivuxolimab. CDR3 protein: CASSLGGAASFGNEKLFF. In DNA, the CDR3 is TGTGCCAGCAGCTTGGGGGGGGCAGCTTCCTTTGGTAATGAAAAACTGTTTTTT. Variable domain in full (rest from reference TRBV5-4 and TRBJ1-4): ETGVTQSPTHLIKTRGQQVTLRCSSQSGHNTVSWYQQALGQGPQFIFQYYREEENGRGNFPPRFSGLQFPNYSSELNVNALELDDSALYLCASSLGGAASFGNEKLFFGSGTQLSVL.